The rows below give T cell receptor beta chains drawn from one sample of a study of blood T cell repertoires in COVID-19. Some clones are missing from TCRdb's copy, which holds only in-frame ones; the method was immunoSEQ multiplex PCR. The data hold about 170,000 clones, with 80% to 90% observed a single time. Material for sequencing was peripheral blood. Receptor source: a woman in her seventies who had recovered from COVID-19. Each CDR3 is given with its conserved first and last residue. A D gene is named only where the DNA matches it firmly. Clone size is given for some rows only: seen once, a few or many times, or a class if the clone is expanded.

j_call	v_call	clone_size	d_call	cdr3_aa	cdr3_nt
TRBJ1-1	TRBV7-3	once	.	CASSPGGPPPTEAFF	TGTGCCAGCAGCCCCGGGGGACCTCCCCCCACTGAAGCTTTCTTT
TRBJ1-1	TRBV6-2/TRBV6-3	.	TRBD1	CASSLGQGYTEAFF	TGTGCCAGCAGTCTGGGACAGGGGTACACTGAAGCTTTCTTT
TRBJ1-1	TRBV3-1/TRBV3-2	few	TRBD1	CASSQGGTGAEAFF	TGTGCCAGCAGCCAAGGGGGGACAGGGGCTGAAGCTTTCTTT
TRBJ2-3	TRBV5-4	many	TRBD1	CASPGGLGDTQYF	TGTGCCAGCCCAGGGGGCCTAGGAGATACGCAGTATTTT
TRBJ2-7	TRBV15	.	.	CATSRGGSAGEQYF	TGTGCCACCAGCAGAGGAGGGAGCGCTGGTGAGCAGTACTTC
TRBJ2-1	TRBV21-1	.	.	CASRAGGVHNEQFF	TGTGCCAGCAGAGCGGGAGGCGTACACAATGAGCAGTTCTTC
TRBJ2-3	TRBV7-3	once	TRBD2	CASSTSGRGADTQYF	TGTGCCAGCAGCACTAGCGGGAGGGGAGCAGATACGCAGTATTTT
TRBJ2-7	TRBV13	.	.	CASSSLLFGSSYEQYF	TGTGCCAGCAGCTCCCTCCTGTTTGGGAGCTCCTACGAGCAGTACTTC
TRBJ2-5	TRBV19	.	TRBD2	CASSIAATSGQETQYF	TGTGCCAGTAGTATAGCAGCAACTAGCGGACAAGAGACCCAGTACTTC
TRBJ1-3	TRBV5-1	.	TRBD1	CASSPPGQGLSGNTIYF	TGCGCCAGCAGCCCACCGGGACAGGGGCTGTCTGGAAACACCATATATTTT
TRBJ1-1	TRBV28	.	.	CASSWREGAFF	TGTGCCAGCAGTTGGAGGGAGGGAGCTTTCTTT
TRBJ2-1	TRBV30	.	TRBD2	CAWSGLAGYNEQFF	TGTGCCTGGAGTGGACTAGCGGGGTACAATGAGCAGTTCTTC
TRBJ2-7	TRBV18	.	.	CATSKKVGLGAVSSYEQYF	TGTGCCACCTCCAAGAAGGTGGGGCTTGGAGCCGTCAGCTCCTACGAGCAGTACTTC
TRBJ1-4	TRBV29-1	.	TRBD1	CSVGGTGGEKLFF	TGCAGCGTTGGGGGGACAGGGGGAGAAAAACTGTTTTTT
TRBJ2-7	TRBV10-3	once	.	CAISDPSSISFYEQYF	TGTGCCATCAGTGACCCGTCTAGTATATCGTTTTACGAGCAGTACTTC
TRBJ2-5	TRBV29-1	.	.	CSVDGSQETQYF	TGCAGCGTTGATGGCAGCCAAGAGACCCAGTACTTC
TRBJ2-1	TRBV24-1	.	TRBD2	CATSDRRASGAYNEQFF	TGTGCCACCAGTGACCGCCGGGCTAGCGGGGCCTACAATGAGCAGTTCTTC
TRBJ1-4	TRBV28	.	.	CASSPWTATNEKLFF	TGTGCCAGCAGCCCCTGGACAGCAACTAATGAAAAACTGTTTTTT
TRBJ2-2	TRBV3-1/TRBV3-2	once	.	CASSRHPAGAGELFF	TGTGCCAGCAGCCGACACCCCGCAGGGGCCGGGGAGCTGTTTTTT
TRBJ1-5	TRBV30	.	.	CAWSVLGQLLGGPGNQPQHF	TGTGCCTGGAGTGTACTAGGGCAACTATTGGGAGGGCCAGGCAATCAGCCCCAGCATTTT
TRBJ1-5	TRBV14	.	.	CASSRQYNQPQHF	TGTGCCAGCAGCCGACAGTATAATCAGCCCCAGCATTTT
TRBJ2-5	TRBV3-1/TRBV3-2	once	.	CASSRLGATAGETQYF	TGTGCCAGCAGCCGTTTGGGGGCAACCGCTGGGGAGACCCAGTACTTC
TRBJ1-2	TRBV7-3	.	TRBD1	CASSQGQGSPWDYGYTF	TGTGCCAGCAGCCAGGGACAGGGATCGCCGTGGGACTATGGCTACACCTTC
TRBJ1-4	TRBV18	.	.	CASSPGGDEKLFF	TGTGCCAGCTCACCAGGGGGCGATGAAAAACTGTTTTTT
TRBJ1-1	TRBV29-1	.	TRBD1	CSTRTGDMNTEAFF	TGCAGCACCAGGACAGGGGATATGAACACTGAAGCTTTCTTT
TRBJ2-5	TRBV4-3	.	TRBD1	CASSPLTGTGAWETQYF	TGCGCCAGCAGCCCCCTTACCGGGACAGGGGCTTGGGAGACCCAGTACTTC
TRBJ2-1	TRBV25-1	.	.	CASSPNWGVSAGNEQFF	TGTGCCAGCAGTCCAAATTGGGGGGTCTCTGCGGGCAATGAGCAGTTCTTC
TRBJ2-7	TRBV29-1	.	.	CSVEAGDEQYF	TGCAGCGTTGAGGCCGGGGACGAGCAGTACTTC